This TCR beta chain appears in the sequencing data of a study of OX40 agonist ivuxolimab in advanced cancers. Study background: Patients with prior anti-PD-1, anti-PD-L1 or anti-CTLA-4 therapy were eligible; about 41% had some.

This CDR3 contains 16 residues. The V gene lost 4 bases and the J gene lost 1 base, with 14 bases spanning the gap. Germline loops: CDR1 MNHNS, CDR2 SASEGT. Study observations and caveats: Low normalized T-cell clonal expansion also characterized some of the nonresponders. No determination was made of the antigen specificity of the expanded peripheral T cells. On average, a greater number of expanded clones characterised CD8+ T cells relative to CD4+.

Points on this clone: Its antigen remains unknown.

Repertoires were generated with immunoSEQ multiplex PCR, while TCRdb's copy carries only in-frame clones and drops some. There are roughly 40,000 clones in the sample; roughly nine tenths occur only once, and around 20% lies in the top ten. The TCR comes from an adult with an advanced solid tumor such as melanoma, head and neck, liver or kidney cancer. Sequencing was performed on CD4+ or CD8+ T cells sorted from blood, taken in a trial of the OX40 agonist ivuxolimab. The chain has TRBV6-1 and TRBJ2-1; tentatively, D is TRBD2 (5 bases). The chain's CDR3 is CASSGERPGSYNEQFF. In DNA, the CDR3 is TGTGCCAGCAGTGGTGAACGGCCGGGGTCCTACAATGAGCAGTTCTTC.